The 27 T cell receptor beta chains presented below share a single source sample, sequenced in a study of beta chain features in type 1 diabetes. cDNA synthesis used the whole RNA isolate, giving expressed TCRB sequences. The table came from immunoSEQ multiplex PCR; TCRdb's copy has only in-frame clones and leaves some out. The sample yields 300,000 to 450,000 clones, around 20% seen once. The specimen sequenced was naive CD4+ T cells from blood. These receptors were taken from a woman aged 18-35 years in good health.

This clone was seen only a few times. The J gene is TRBJ2-5, the V gene TRBV30, with D possibly matching TRBD1 (6 bases). Germline V gene lookup returns CDR1 GTSNPN and CDR2 SVGIG (reference sequence). Between the trimmed V and J ends, which lost 0 bases and 3 bases, there was a span of 14 bases. The CDR3 spans 15 residues. The CDR3 sequence: CAWSVRTGREETQYF. The CDR3 DNA sequence: TGTGCCTGGAGTGTACGAACAGGGAGAGAAGAGACCCAGTACTTC.

This clone has a single count. The chain links TRBV27 to TRBJ2-4, with a tentative D call TRBD1 (5 bases). Trimming stripped 2 bases from V and 0 bases from J, with 8 bases between. CDR1 and CDR2 (germline): MNHEY, SMNVEV (reference sequence). The CDR3 extends over 15 amino acids. This CDR3 is CASSLGAVAKNIQYF. The DNA for the CDR3 is TGTGCCAGCAGTTTAGGGGCGGTAGCCAAAAACATTCAGTACTTC.

The chain joins TRBV30 to TRBJ2-3, with TRBD1 as a possible D gene (6 bases). Trimming stripped 3 bases from V and 4 bases from J, with 14 bases between. This CDR3 spans 14 amino acids. The germline gives CDR1 GTSNPN, CDR2 SVGIG (reference sequence). The CDR3 reads CAWSNPDRADTQYF. The CDR3 DNA reads as TGTGCCTGGAGCAATCCGGACAGAGCAGATACGCAGTATTTT.

This clone was detected a few times. V gene TRBV7-2 combines with J gene TRBJ2-3; TRBD2 aligns across 14 bases. This CDR3 spans 15 amino acids. Losses at the gene ends were 5 bases for V and 5 bases for J; bases not matched to a gene: 3. Germline V CDR1 and CDR2: SGHTA, FQGNSA. CDR3 bases: TGTGCCAGCAGCATGACTAGCGGGAGGGGAGATACGCAGTATTTT. Protein: CASSMTSGRGDTQYF.

The V call is TRBV10-3, the J call TRBJ2-5; no definite D call. The CDR3 has 12 residues. V was shortened by 1 base and J by 5 bases, with 5 bases between the two germline ends. Germline CDR1 and CDR2: ENHRY and SYGVKD. CDR3 protein: CAISELGETQYF. In DNA, the CDR3 is TGTGCCATCAGTGAGTTGGGCGAGACCCAGTACTTC.

A few counts support this clone. The chain has TRBV5-4 and TRBJ2-7; 10 bases are shared with TRBD2. Germline V gene data show CDR1 as SGHNT and CDR2 as YYREEE (reference sequence). Trimming at V came to 7 bases and at J to 5 bases, leaving 6 bases not matched to a gene. CDR3 length: 13 amino acids. CDR3 sequence (DNA): TGTGCCAGCGCTTTAGCGGGGGGAAACGAGCAGTACTTC. Protein: CASALAGGNEQYF.

The genes are TRBV20-1 and TRBJ2-7, with TRBD2 matching 8 bases. V lost 6 bases to trimming and J lost 7 bases; unmatched junction nucleotides: 5. The CDR3 covers 11 residues. The germline V gene has CDR1 DFQATT and CDR2 SNEGSKA (reference sequence). The CDR3: CSASGGVEQYF. DNA for the CDR3: TGCAGTGCATCGGGGGGGGTTGAGCAGTACTTC.

The table lists this clone with a few counts. This sequence joins TRBV4-1 and TRBJ1-5, with TRBD1 as a possible D gene (5 bases). With 2 bases removed from V and 3 bases from J, the gap between germline ends came to 14 bases. The CDR3 is made up of 16 amino acids. Germline assignment: CDR1 MGHRA and CDR2 YSYEKL. CDR3 nucleotide sequence: TGCGCCAGCAGCCAAAGCAGGGCACCAGACAATCAGCCCCAGCATTTT. This gives the protein CASSQSRAPDNQPQHF.

A few counts support this clone. The chain carries TRBV28 and TRBJ1-1, with a possible D match to TRBD1 (5 bases). Germline CDR1 reads MDHEN; CDR2 reads SYDVKM. The CDR3 length is 15 residues. V gave up 3 bases and J gave up 0 bases, with 11 bases separating them. CDR3: CASSFETAMNTEAFF. DNA of the CDR3: TGTGCCAGCAGTTTCGAGACAGCGATGAACACTGAAGCTTTCTTT.

This clone was picked up a small number of times. V gene TRBV2 combines with J gene TRBJ1-2, with a possible D match to TRBD1 (6 bases). CDR1 is SNHLY, CDR2 FYNNEI, per germline. V was pared by 6 bases and J by 8 bases, with 19 bases between. The CDR3 consists of 14 residues. CDR3 residues: CASRPGAGDDGYTF. CDR3 DNA: TGTGCCAGCAGACCCGGGGCAGGGGATGACGGCTACACCTTC.

This clone has more than one count but fewer than ten. The chain joins TRBV9 to TRBJ2-5; possible D gene TRBD2, 6 bases. The CDR3 extends over 14 amino acids. Germline V CDR1 and CDR2: SGDLS, YYNGEE. V was cut by 4 bases and J by 2 bases, with 12 bases left in between. DNA of the CDR3: TGTGCCAGCAGCCCTCGGGGGATACAAGAGACCCAGTACTTC. It translates to CASSPRGIQETQYF.

The chain links TRBV4-3 to TRBJ1-6; weak D call: TRBD1 (5 bases). With 1 base removed from V and 7 bases from J, the gap between germline ends came to 8 bases. The CDR3 sequence is 14 residues long. The V gene's germline CDR1 is LGHNA and CDR2 YSLEER. The CDR3 here is CASSQVGGNSPLHF. The DNA for the CDR3 is TGCGCCAGCAGCCAAGTTGGGGGGAATTCACCCCTCCACTTT.

The rearrangement uses TRBV30 and TRBJ2-1, with D possibly matching TRBD1 (7 bases). The CDR3 is made up of 11 amino acids. CDR1 and CDR2 from the germline V gene are GTSNPN and SVGIG (reference sequence). The CDR3: CARRGLGEQFF. The DNA for the CDR3 is TGTGCACGGAGGGGGCTCGGTGAGCAGTTCTTC.

Points on this clone: The same CDR3 can be traced to other DNA sequences in this sample. V and J are TRBV7-2 and TRBJ2-5; 7 nucleotides align to TRBD1. The germline CDR1 and CDR2 sequences are SGHTA and FQGNSA. After removal of 5 bases from V and 1 base from J, the junction contained 4 bases not matched to a gene. CDR3 length: 14 amino acids. CDR3 nucleotide sequence: TGTGCCAGCAGCCCCGACAGGGCCCAAGAGACCCAGTACTTC. Translated, it gives CASSPDRAQETQYF. Using reference TRBV7-2 and TRBJ2-5 for the parts outside the CDR3, the full variable domain is GAGVSQSPSNKVTEKGKDVELRCDPISGHTALYWYRQSLGQGLEFLIYFQGNSAPDKSGLPSDRFSAERTGGSVSTLTIQRTQQEDSAVYLCASSPDRAQETQYFGPGTRLLVL.

This clone showed up just a few times. V and J are TRBV5-1 and TRBJ1-4; 10 bases align to TRBD1. The germline V gene encodes CDR1 SGHRS and CDR2 YFSETQ. V dropped 4 bases and J dropped 8; count of bases not matched to a gene: 14. CDR3 size: 17 residues. CDR3 bases: TGCGCCAGCAGCCGACCGTCTTTGGGGACAGGGGCCGAAAAACTGTTTTTT. Translated, it gives CASSRPSLGTGAEKLFF.

This sequence joins TRBV5-1 and TRBJ2-7, with D unresolved. Germline assignment: CDR1 SGHRS and CDR2 YFSETQ. The CDR3 spans 13 residues. V lost 4 bases and J lost 6, with 14 bases in between. Here the CDR3 DNA reads TGCGCCAGCAGCGAGGCCTCCCGAGGCGAGCAGTACTTC. Protein: CASSEASRGEQYF.

Only one count was recorded for this clone. V usage is TRBV4-1 and J usage is TRBJ2-4; TRBD2 matches 9 bases. CDR1 and CDR2 (germline): MGHRA, YSYEKL. The CDR3 contains 17 residues. Unmatched junction bases numbered 8, after V lost 2 bases and J lost 3 bases. This CDR3 is CASSQRWLAGNKNIQYF. CDR3 nucleotide sequence: TGCGCCAGCAGCCAACGGTGGCTAGCGGGAAACAAAAACATTCAGTACTTC.

This clone showed up just a few times. The chain links TRBV9 to TRBJ2-1; 8 positions agree with TRBD2. Losses at the gene ends were 0 bases for V and 9 bases for J; bases not matched to a gene: 8. CDR3 size: 15 residues. The V gene's germline CDR1 is SGDLS and CDR2 YYNGEE. The CDR3 coding sequence is TGTGCCAGCAGCGTAGGGCGGGAGGATACGGGTGAGCAGTTCTTC. Translation: CASSVGREDTGEQFF.

This clone was seen a few times. The chain recombines TRBV30 with TRBJ2-7; 10 nucleotides match TRBD1. This CDR3 region has 14 residues. Germline CDR1 and CDR2: GTSNPN and SVGIG (reference sequence). Trimming cost V 3 bases and J 6 bases; bases outside gene matches: 8. The CDR3 spells CAWSVDRGGVEQYF. As DNA, the CDR3 is TGTGCCTGGAGCGTGGACAGGGGGGGGGTCGAGCAGTACTTC.

The J gene is TRBJ2-7, the V gene TRBV18; 8 nucleotides align to TRBD2. The CDR3 has 15 residues. Germline V CDR1 and CDR2: KGHSH, LQKENI. J gave up 7 bases and V 0 bases, and 8 bases lay outside the gene matches. The CDR3 loop reads CASSPPGIAGSEQYF. For the CDR3, the DNA is TGTGCCAGCTCACCACCGGGGATAGCGGGATCTGAGCAGTACTTC. Combining the CDR3 with reference TRBV18 and TRBJ2-7 gives the whole variable domain NAGVMQNPRHLVRRRGQEARLRCSPMKGHSHVYWYRQLPEEGLKFMVYLQKENIIDESGMPKERFSAEFPKEGPSILRIQQVVRGDSAAYFCASSPPGIAGSEQYFGPGTRLTVT.

V usage is TRBV18 and J usage is TRBJ1-2; D unresolved. Germline-derived CDR1 and CDR2 are KGHSH and LQKENI. Trimming took 4 bases from V and 5 from J, leaving 11 bases between them. The CDR3 is 13 amino acids. The CDR3 DNA follows: TGTGCCAGCTCACTGGCGGCGGGATATGGCTACACCTTC. It encodes CASSLAAGYGYTF.

This chain links TRBV6-5 with TRBJ1-1, with a weak D call TRBD1 (5 bases). Germline V lookup: CDR1 MNHEY, CDR2 SVGAGI. V was trimmed by 2 bases and J by 3 bases, leaving 10 bases between them. This CDR3 is 14 amino acids long. In DNA form, the CDR3 reads TGTGCCAGCAGTTACAAGGGGTGGGACACTGAAGCTTTCTTT. Amino acids: CASSYKGWDTEAFF.

This rearrangement joins TRBV9 to TRBJ1-1, with D uncertain. The CDR3 extends over 14 amino acids. V dropped 2 bases and J dropped 2 bases, with 10 bases sitting between them. CDR1 SGDLS and CDR2 YYNGEE come from the germline V gene. The CDR3 protein is CASSVRSSNTEAFF. Here the CDR3 DNA reads TGTGCCAGCAGCGTCAGGTCCAGTAACACTGAAGCTTTCTTT.

The chain combines TRBV2 with TRBJ2-3; possibly TRBD2 for D (6 bases). The CDR3 runs to 15 residues. Trimming cost V 6 bases and J 6 bases, with 19 bases left between them. Per germline, CDR1 SNHLY and CDR2 FYNNEI. The CDR3 protein is CASSASRGGDDTQYF. The CDR3 DNA reads TGTGCCAGCAGCGCGTCCCGAGGCGGGGATGATACGCAGTATTTT.

The rearrangement uses TRBV30 and TRBJ2-3, with 13 positions matching TRBD2. Per germline, CDR1 GTSNPN and CDR2 SVGIG (reference sequence). There are 17 residues in the CDR3. CDR3 protein: CAITGTSGILSTDTQYF. Written as DNA, the CDR3 is TGTGCTATAACCGGGACTAGCGGGATTCTTAGCACAGATACGCAGTATTTT.

V and J are TRBV2 and TRBJ2-3; D ambiguous. The CDR3 has 12 amino acids. Germline V gene data show CDR1 as SNHLY and CDR2 as FYNNEI. The V and J ends lost 2 bases and 6 bases respectively, with 6 bases between them. DNA for the CDR3: TGTGCCAGCAGTGAATTCCGGGATACGCAGTATTTT. It is translated as CASSEFRDTQYF.

This clone was observed a handful of times. The rearrangement uses TRBV5-1 and TRBJ2-3, with TRBD2 as a possible D gene (5 bases). The germline gives CDR1 SGHRS, CDR2 YFSETQ. The CDR3 consists of 16 residues. The ends were cut back, 4 bases at V and 1 base at J, with 16 bases in the middle. In DNA form, the CDR3 reads TGCGCCAGCAGCCCCCCCGTGAGGGATGGCACAGATACGCAGTATTTT. Translating it yields CASSPPVRDGTDTQYF.